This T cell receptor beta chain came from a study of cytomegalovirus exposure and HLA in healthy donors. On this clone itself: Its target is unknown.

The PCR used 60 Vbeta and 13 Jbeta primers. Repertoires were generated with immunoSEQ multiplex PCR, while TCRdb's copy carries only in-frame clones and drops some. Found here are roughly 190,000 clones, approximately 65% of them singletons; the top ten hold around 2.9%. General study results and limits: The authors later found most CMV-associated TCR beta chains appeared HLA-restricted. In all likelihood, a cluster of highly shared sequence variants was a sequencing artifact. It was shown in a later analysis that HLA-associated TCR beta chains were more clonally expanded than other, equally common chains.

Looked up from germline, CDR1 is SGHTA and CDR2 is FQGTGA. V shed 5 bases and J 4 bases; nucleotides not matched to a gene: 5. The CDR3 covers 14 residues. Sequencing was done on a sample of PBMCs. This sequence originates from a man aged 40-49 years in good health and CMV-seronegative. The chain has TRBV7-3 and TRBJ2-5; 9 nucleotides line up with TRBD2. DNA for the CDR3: TGTGCCAGCAGCGTTAGCGGGAGAGGAGAGACCCAGTACTTC. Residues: CASSVSGRGETQYF.